This T cell receptor beta chain was profiled in a study of blood T cells in healthy people across ages (dated by TCRdb to the mid-2010s). As for the study more broadly: In model experiments, template switching captured about one uniquely barcoded TCR beta cDNA molecule for every two T cells. For two donors (one aged 18 to 30 and one aged 80 or older), the study analyzed two additional independent replicas of 1 million unique cDNA reads from the same blood draw. The donors were divided into four age groups: young (average around 17 years), middle-aged (roughly 42), aged (about 56) and long-lived (82). The study measured age-related changes in TCR beta repertoire diversity using deep sequencing normalized with unique cDNA molecular identifiers. To avoid experimental bias, donors of different ages were randomly spread across the sequencing lanes.

Trimming removed 0 bases from V and 0 bases from J, leaving 7 bases between the germline ends. Its CDR3 holds 15 amino acids, cysteine through phenylalanine. CDR3 DNA is the only sequence kept; it has 45 bases, read in frame from the first base. The germline V gene provides CDR1 SGDLS and CDR2 YYNGEE. The 39 donors, aged about 6 to 95 years, were systemically healthy Caucasian individuals from Russia. Approximately 10 milliliters of peripheral blood were collected from each donor into EDTA-treated Vacutainer tubes. Ficoll-Paque density-gradient centrifugation was used to isolate PBMCs, with at least 6 million per sample. Total RNA, at least 6 micrograms per sample, was extracted from PBMCs with Trizol reagent. Naive CD45RAhigh/CD27high T cell percentages were measured by flow cytometry on a PBMC aliquot from every donor. Library preparation was by 5' RACE. The data were produced on an Illumina HiSeq 2500. A second about 7 to 11 cycle PCR used a sample-barcoded 5' primer and a J-beta primer mix. A template-switch 5' adaptor carrying 12 random nucleotides introduced a unique molecular identifier onto each TCR beta cDNA molecule. At least 2.5 million CDR3-containing paired-end reads were obtained from each sample. The Mint cDNA synthesis kit, primed by a TRBC-specific oligonucleotide, was used to synthesize first-strand cDNA from all RNA. All cDNA was treated with uracil-DNA glycosylase and then went through a first 18-cycle PCR with the universal primers M1SS and BC2_uni_R. The original methods were these. For normalization, 1 million high-quality reads were randomly selected from each sample, with every read carrying a distinct molecular identifier. Reads sharing molecular identifiers were discarded rather than binned into consensus sequences. MiTCR, set to a Q25 quality threshold and the strictest error-elimination algorithm, was used for CDR3 identification, clonotype clustering and error correction. Lower-bound total TCR beta diversity was estimated with a nonparametric unseen species model using Euler transformation. Using fastp at Q25 and MiXCR, TCRdb reprocessed the public reads and kept productive beta chains. All rows with the same CDR3 protein become a single entry with the most common DNA and genes. The V and J calls were not made by the authors but by TCRdb's processing. Within this sample are around 1.1 million distinct CDR3 sequences, with roughly two fifths of them counted one time only. In total, the top ten clones hold about 12% of the sample.

A remark on this clonotype: The specificity of this receptor is unknown. Nothing much larger sits one base from this clone, and base qualities are not available.

The investigation overall reported the following: Estimates of total diversity from one million sequenced T cells were regarded as lower bounds and underestimates. Compared with the aged group, the long-lived group had more naive CD4+ T cells, fewer expanded clones and increased TCR diversity, suggesting age selection. Observed TCR beta diversity correlated strongly with the percentage of naive T cells measured by flow cytometry. Because the CMV infection status of the donors was unknown, age-related changes in expanded clonotypes may potentially have been confounded. Conclusive comparison of naive and antigen-experienced compartments was prevented by the profiling of bulk unsorted PBMCs. Observed TCR beta diversity per million T cells fell roughly linearly with age, and a significant reduction was already apparent by age around 40.

The chain is made from TRBV9 and TRBJ1-3, with the D gene call left open. This TCR was recovered from a man between 18 and 35 years old in good health. The sequencing sample was made of blood. The bases are TGTGCCAGCAGCGTAGGTGTCAGCTCTGGAAACACCATATATTTT. Its coded protein is CASSVGVSSGNTIYF. With the rest looked up from the reference TRBV9 and TRBJ1-3 genes rather than sequenced, the full variable domain is DSGVTQTPKHLITATGQRVTLRCSPRSGDLSVYWYQQSLDQGLQFLIQYYNGEERAKGNILERFSAQQFPDLHSELNLSSLELGDSALYFCASSVGVSSGNTIYFGEGSWLTVV.